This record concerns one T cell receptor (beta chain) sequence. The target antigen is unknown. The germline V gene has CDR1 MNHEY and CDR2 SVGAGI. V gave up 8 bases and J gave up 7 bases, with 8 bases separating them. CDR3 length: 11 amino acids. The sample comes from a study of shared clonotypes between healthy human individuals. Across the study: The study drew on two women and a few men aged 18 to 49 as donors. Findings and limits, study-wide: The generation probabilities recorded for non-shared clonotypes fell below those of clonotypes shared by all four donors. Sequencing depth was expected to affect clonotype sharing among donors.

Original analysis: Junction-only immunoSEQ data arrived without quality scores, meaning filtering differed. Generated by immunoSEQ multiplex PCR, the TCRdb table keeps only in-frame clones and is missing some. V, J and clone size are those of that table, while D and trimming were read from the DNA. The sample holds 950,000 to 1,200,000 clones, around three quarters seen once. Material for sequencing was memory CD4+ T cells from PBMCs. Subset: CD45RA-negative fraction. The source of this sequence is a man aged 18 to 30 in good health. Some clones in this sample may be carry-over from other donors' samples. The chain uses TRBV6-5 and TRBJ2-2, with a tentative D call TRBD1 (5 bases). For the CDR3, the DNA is TGTGCCAGCCTTAGGGGCGGGGAGCTGTTTTTT. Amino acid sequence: CASLRGGELFF.